Each of the 31 T cell receptor beta chains below was sequenced from the same sample in a study of CD8 T cells in Susac syndrome. Reverse transcription of about 0.5 to 1 ug RNA used random hexamers. TCRdb recomputed calls from the immunoSEQ multiplex PCR reads with MiXCR, one row per CDR3 protein. The data contain about 200,000 distinct CDR3 sequences, 85% to 95% of them singletons. Sequencing was done on a sample of CD4+ T cells from PBMCs. The receptors here all came from a human donor in good health.

The chain couples TRBV20-1 to TRBJ2-3; no firm D call. The CDR3 is 14 amino acids. The germline V and J ends were trimmed by 6 bases and 0 bases, with 13 bases remaining between them. Germline V lookup: CDR1 DFQATT, CDR2 SNEGSKA (reference sequence). DNA of the CDR3: TGCAGTGCGTCCCGTGGTGGGAGCACAGATACGCAGTATTTT. Translated, it gives CSASRGGSTDTQYF.

This clonotype was seen only a few times. The chain uses TRBV27 and TRBJ2-3; D gene ambiguous. Germline CDR1 and CDR2: MNHEY and SMNVEV (reference sequence). V dropped 4 bases and J dropped 5 bases, with 7 bases sitting between them. This CDR3 region has 12 residues. Here the CDR3 DNA reads TGTGCCAGCAGTTCGATTGGAGATACGCAGTATTTT. It yields the protein CASSSIGDTQYF.

This clonotype was recorded only once. The V call is TRBV20-1, the J call TRBJ2-4; 13 bases fit TRBD2. Germline V CDR1 and CDR2: DFQATT, SNEGSKA (reference sequence). The CDR3 contains 15 residues. Trimming took 8 bases from V and 3 from J; bases not matched to a gene: 7. In nucleotides, the CDR3 is TGCAGTCCCTCGACTAGCGGGGGGAGCAAAAACATTCAGTACTTC. Its protein is CSPSTSGGSKNIQYF.

The rearrangement uses TRBV7-3 and TRBJ2-1; possibly TRBD1 or TRBD2 for D (6 bases each). Germline CDR1 and CDR2: SGHTA and FQGTGA. This CDR3 comprises 13 residues. The ends were cut back, 7 bases at V and 5 bases at J, with 12 bases in the middle. The DNA of the CDR3 is TGTGCCAGCACCCCGGGGGCTAACAATGAGCAGTTCTTC. It specifies CASTPGANNEQFF.

This chain joins TRBV7-9 and TRBJ2-1, with 7 bases aligning to TRBD1. Germline lookup yields CDR1 SEHNR and CDR2 FQNEAQ (reference sequence). The CDR3 sequence is 12 residues long. The V gene end was trimmed by 8 bases and the J gene end by 5 bases; junction bases not matched to a gene: 3. The CDR3 DNA follows: TGTGCCAGCCGGGACAGAAACAATGAGCAGTTCTTC. It specifies CASRDRNNEQFF. Full variable domain (remainder filled in from reference TRBV7-9 and TRBJ2-1): DTGVSQNPRHKITKRGQNVTFRCDPISEHNRLYWYRQTLGQGPEFLTYFQNEAQLEKSRLLSDRFSAERPKGSFSTLEIQRTEQGDSAMYLCASRDRNNEQFFGPGTRLTVL.

The CDR3 sequence is CASSPTARLAGGWNEQFF. The DNA for the CDR3 is TGCGCCAGCAGCCCCACCGCCCGACTAGCGGGGGGCTGGAATGAGCAGTTCTTC. The chain carries TRBV4-3 and TRBJ2-1, with 13 bases aligning to TRBD2. Unmatched junction bases numbered 13, after V lost 4 bases and J lost 7 bases. CDR3 size: 18 residues. Per germline, CDR1 LGHNA and CDR2 YSLEER.

The V call is TRBV2, the J call TRBJ1-5, with D unresolved. Trimming removed 2 bases at V and 6 bases at J, with 14 bases between. The CDR3 is 15 residues long. CDR1 is SNHLY and CDR2 is FYNNEI in the germline V gene. In nucleotides, the CDR3 is TGTGCCAGCAGTGAAAATAGCCTAAGCGGTCAGCCCCAGCATTTT. It encodes CASSENSLSGQPQHF.

The gene calls are TRBV12-3 or TRBV12-4 and TRBJ1-5; D not resolved. The CDR3 has 14 amino acids. V lost 10 bases and J 4 bases, leaving 17 bases between the germline ends. The CDR3 DNA sequence: TGTGCCACCCGGGGAGTATCCGAGAATCAGCCCCAGCATTTT. Amino acids: CATRGVSENQPQHF.

The chain combines TRBV11-1 with TRBJ2-6; possible D gene TRBD1, 6 bases. The CDR3 spans 19 residues. The V gene's germline CDR1 is SGHAT and CDR2 FQDESV (reference sequence). The V and J ends lost 2 bases and 0 bases respectively, with 17 bases between them. The CDR3 DNA sequence: TGTGCCAGCAGCTTATTGGTAACAGGGTCACCCTCTGGGGCCAACGTCCTGACTTTC. This gives the protein CASSLLVTGSPSGANVLTF.

The J gene is TRBJ2-7, the V gene TRBV28; D is undetermined. This CDR3 region has 13 residues. V lost 1 base to trimming and J lost 6 bases, with 10 bases between them. Germline CDR1 reads MDHEN; CDR2 reads SYDVKM. CDR3 loop: CASSLSRGSEQYV. The CDR3 coding sequence is TGTGCCAGCAGTTTATCAAGAGGCTCCGAGCAGTACGTC.

The chain employs TRBV29-1 and TRBJ1-1; D is perhaps TRBD1 (6 bases). The germline gives CDR1 SQVTM, CDR2 ANQGSEA. CDR3 length equals 12 residues. V shed 6 bases and J shed 1 base, with 9 bases lying between them. Written as DNA, the CDR3 is TGCAGCGTCGGGGGACAGAACACTGAAGCTTTCTTT. Translation: CSVGGQNTEAFF.

The V call is TRBV5-1, the J call TRBJ1-1; D not resolved. CDR3 length equals 12 residues. V was clipped by 4 bases and J by 2 bases, with 6 bases between them. The germline V gene encodes CDR1 SGHRS and CDR2 YFSETQ. CDR3 bases: TGCGCCAGCAGCGGAACCAACACTGAAGCTTTCTTT. It is translated as CASSGTNTEAFF.

The chain joins TRBV18 to TRBJ2-7; maybe TRBD2 (6 bases). The CDR3 consists of 13 residues. Germline V gene data show CDR1 as KGHSH and CDR2 as LQKENI. V was clipped by 3 bases and J by 6 bases, with 12 bases between them. The CDR3 DNA reads as TGTGCCAGCTCACCTCAGGCGGAGGGCGAGCAGTACGTC. Translated: CASSPQAEGEQYV.

The gene calls are TRBV30 and TRBJ2-1; tentatively, D is TRBD2 (5 bases). The germline V gene encodes CDR1 GTSNPN and CDR2 SVGIG (reference sequence). The CDR3 contains 12 residues. V dropped 2 bases and J dropped 7 bases, with 9 bases sitting between them. The CDR3 DNA reads TGTGCCTGGAGTCGAACGGGGAATGAGCAGTTCTTC. Its protein is CAWSRTGNEQFF.

The rearrangement joins TRBV3-1 to TRBJ2-7; D might be TRBD1 (6 bases). Looked up from germline, CDR1 is LGHDT and CDR2 is YNNKEL (reference sequence). Trimming removed 1 base from V and 8 bases from J, with 18 bases in between. The CDR3 contains 15 residues. CDR3 loop: CASSQGGTGKGKQYF. Here the CDR3 DNA reads TGTGCCAGCAGCCAAGGAGGCACAGGGAAAGGAAAGCAGTACTTC.

The chain employs TRBV2 and TRBJ2-1; TRBD1 might be the D (6 bases). The CDR3 spans 14 residues. Trimming stripped 10 bases from V and 8 bases from J, with 21 bases between. CDR1 is SNHLY and CDR2 is FYNNEI in the germline V gene. The CDR3 is CATQWQGHRYEQFF. For the CDR3, the DNA is TGTGCCACCCAGTGGCAGGGGCATAGGTATGAGCAGTTCTTC.

This chain joins TRBV14 and TRBJ2-3; 8 bases fit TRBD1. With V trimmed by 6 bases and J by 8 bases, 4 bases remained unmatched. The CDR3 runs 12 residues. In germline, CDR1 is SGHDN, CDR2 FVKESK. CDR3 residues: CASRPQGGTQYF. CDR3 DNA sequence: TGTGCCAGCAGACCACAGGGGGGTACGCAGTATTTT.

This clonotype showed up just a few times. The V and J genes are TRBV27 and TRBJ2-5; 8 bases align to TRBD2. This CDR3 contains 15 residues. With V trimmed by 5 bases and J by 4 bases, 9 bases remained unmatched. In germline, CDR1 is MNHEY, CDR2 SMNVEV (reference sequence). The CDR3 region has the DNA TGTGCCAGCAGTCCCCCCGGGAGGGGAGGAGAGACCCAGTACTTC. It specifies CASSPPGRGGETQYF.

V gene TRBV27 combines with J gene TRBJ1-1; weak D call: TRBD1 (5 bases). The CDR3 has 13 amino acids. Germline V CDR1 and CDR2: MNHEY, SMNVEV (reference sequence). Trimming cost V 2 bases and J 6 bases, with 10 bases left between them. The CDR3 DNA sequence: TGTGCCAGCAGTTTAGCGAGGGGCCCTGAAGCTTTCTTT. It translates to CASSLARGPEAFF.

V usage is TRBV20-1 and J usage is TRBJ1-6; maybe TRBD1 (5 bases). The CDR3 loop spans 14 amino acids. Trimming removed 1 base from V and 9 bases from J, with 13 bases in between. Germline assignment: CDR1 DFQATT and CDR2 SNEGSKA (reference sequence). The CDR3 region has the DNA TGCAGTGCTAGAGTAGGGCAGGGCGGTTCACCCCTCCACTTT. This encodes CSARVGQGGSPLHF.

V gene TRBV29-1 combines with J gene TRBJ1-1; D gene uncertain. The CDR3 covers 11 residues. The V gene lost 4 bases and the J gene lost 1 base, with 4 bases spanning the gap. In germline, CDR1 is SQVTM, CDR2 ANQGSEA. CDR3 loop: CSVVTNTEAFF. The DNA of the CDR3 is TGCAGCGTTGTGACGAACACTGAAGCTTTCTTT.

This clonotype has only one observation. This rearrangement joins TRBV3-1 to TRBJ1-2; 11 positions match TRBD1. The germline V gene encodes CDR1 LGHDT and CDR2 YNNKEL (reference sequence). There are 14 residues in the CDR3. V lost 0 bases and J lost 8; bases outside the gene matches: 2. The CDR3 reads CASSQEDRGRGYTF. As DNA, the CDR3 is TGTGCCAGCAGCCAAGAGGACAGGGGGCGCGGCTACACCTTC.

The rearrangement joins TRBV3-1 to TRBJ2-5; D remains ambiguous. This CDR3 contains 13 residues. Looked up from germline, CDR1 is LGHDT and CDR2 is YNNKEL (reference sequence). V was clipped by 1 base and J by 4 bases, with 7 bases between them. DNA for the CDR3: TGTGCCAGCAGCCAAGTATCGAGAGAGACCCAGTACTTC. It encodes CASSQVSRETQYF.

The chain carries TRBV7-2 and TRBJ2-5, with D maybe TRBD1 (6 bases). The CDR3 extends over 13 amino acids. V was pared by 3 bases and J by 2 bases, with 7 bases between. Looked up from germline, CDR1 is SGHTA and CDR2 is FQGNSA. Written as DNA, the CDR3 is TGTGCCAGCAGCTTCGGACAGCAAGAGACCCAGTACTTC. Amino acid sequence: CASSFGQQETQYF.

The genes are TRBV28 and TRBJ2-5, with 7 nucleotides matching TRBD1. Germline values: CDR1 MDHEN, CDR2 SYDVKM. V was pared by 5 bases and J by 5 bases, with 8 bases of the junction left unmatched. CDR3 length equals 14 residues. The chain's CDR3 is CASSKQGIRETQYF. In DNA, the CDR3 is TGTGCCAGCAGTAAACAGGGGATTCGGGAGACCCAGTACTTC.

Here the CDR3 DNA reads TGCAGTGCCCCCCCGCAAAGGGAGACCCAGTACTTC. It translates to CSAPPQRETQYF. The chain links TRBV20-1 to TRBJ2-5, with D uncertain. The CDR3 has 12 residues. CDR1 DFQATT and CDR2 SNEGSKA come from the germline V gene (reference sequence). The germline V and J ends were trimmed by 6 bases and 5 bases, with 13 bases remaining between them.

V gene TRBV28 combines with J gene TRBJ2-7; weak D call: TRBD2 (5 bases). Germline CDR1 MDHEN, CDR2 SYDVKM. The CDR3 extends over 14 amino acids. V dropped 7 bases and J dropped 2 bases, with 15 bases sitting between them. CDR3 coding DNA: TGTGCCAGCACCTTACGGTCCGGGACCTACGAGCAGTACGTC. Residues: CASTLRSGTYEQYV.

This chain links TRBV29-1 with TRBJ2-1; 7 bases agree with TRBD1. Per the germline V gene, CDR1 is SQVTM and CDR2 is ANQGSEA. J lost 3 bases, V lost 4 bases, and 3 bases had no gene match. The CDR3 length is 13 residues. The CDR3 sequence: CSVGQGYYNEQFF. DNA of the CDR3: TGCAGCGTTGGACAGGGCTACTACAATGAGCAGTTCTTC.

The genes are TRBV5-1 and TRBJ2-3; D perhaps matches TRBD1 (5 bases). Between the trimmed V and J ends, which lost 0 bases and 4 bases, there was a span of 21 bases. CDR1 is SGHRS, CDR2 YFSETQ, per germline. CDR3 length: 18 amino acids. CDR3 in DNA: TGCGCCAGCAGCTTGGGTATTAGGGGAACTGATTTCGCAGATACGCAGTATTTT. The encoded protein is CASSLGIRGTDFADTQYF. Full variable domain (remainder filled in from reference TRBV5-1 and TRBJ2-3): KAGVTQTPRYLIKTRGQQVTLSCSPISGHRSVSWYQQTPGQGLQFLFEYFSETQRNKGNFPGRFSGRQFSNSRSEMNVSTLELGDSALYLCASSLGIRGTDFADTQYFGPGTRLTVL.

The V call is TRBV9, the J call TRBJ1-1, with 7 bases that match TRBD1. The CDR3 is 15 residues long. The V and J ends lost 3 bases and 1 base, in that order; junction bases with no gene match: 6. CDR1 SGDLS and CDR2 YYNGEE come from the germline V gene. The CDR3 sequence: CASSERTGWNTEAFF. The CDR3 DNA is TGTGCCAGCAGCGAGCGGACAGGCTGGAACACTGAAGCTTTCTTT.

The chain is built from TRBV7-9 and TRBJ1-2, with TRBD1 identical over 8 bases. This CDR3 spans 15 amino acids. V lost 5 bases, J lost 4 bases, and 9 bases stayed unmatched. Germline V gene sequence: CDR1 SEHNR, CDR2 FQNEAQ (reference sequence). The DNA for the CDR3 is TGTGCCAGCAGCCCAGGGGGCGAAGGTGGCTATGGCTACACCTTC. It translates to CASSPGGEGGYGYTF.